This TCR beta chain was retrieved from a study of OX40 agonist ivuxolimab in advanced cancers. Background on the study: Ivuxolimab, an agonist antibody against OX40 (CD134), was given to patients. A diagnosis of hepatocellular carcinoma, melanoma, renal cell or head and neck cancer was present in dose-escalation patients. Prior anti-PD-1, anti-PD-L1 or anti-CTLA-4 therapy did not bar entry, and roughly 40% had some. Study-wide points: CD8+ T cells showed, on average, more clonal expansion than CD4+ cells.

The V gene's germline CDR1 is SGHRS and CDR2 YFSETQ. The CDR3 has 15 residues. V shed 0 bases and J 3 bases; nucleotides not matched to a gene: 3. Assay: immunoSEQ multiplex PCR; the TCRdb copy retains only in-frame clones and omits some. Here the sample spans about 84,000 clones, 94% being singletons. As concerns this clone: Its antigen is not known.

V and J are TRBV5-1 and TRBJ2-1; TRBD1 matches 7 bases. This TCR was recovered from an adult with an advanced solid tumor such as melanoma, head and neck, liver or kidney cancer. The sample here was CD4+ or CD8+ T cells sorted from blood, taken in a trial of the OX40 agonist ivuxolimab. The CDR3 spells CASSLDRGYYNEQFF. The CDR3 DNA sequence: TGCGCCAGCAGCTTGGACAGGGGATACTACAATGAGCAGTTCTTC.